This passage covers 32 T cell receptor beta chains from one sample sequenced in a study of T cell repertoires in cytomegalovirus infection. The antigens of these receptors remain unknown. Each CDR3 protein gets one entry after TCRdb re-called the reads with MiXCR. The data contain tens of thousands of distinct CDR3 sequences, 20% to 25% of them singletons. The sequencing input was PBMCs, sequenced either directly or after in vitro stimulation (not recorded which). Receptors were obtained from a human donor in good health (CMV status not recorded). Some clones in this sample may be carry-over from other donors' samples.

This clonotype came up a few times. This chain connects TRBV20-1 to TRBJ2-7; D perhaps matches TRBD2 (6 bases). V shed 0 bases and J shed 6 bases, with 15 bases lying between them. The CDR3 runs 14 residues. Per germline, CDR1 DFQATT and CDR2 SNEGSKA (reference sequence). The CDR3: CSAREGAGKSEQYF. In DNA form, the CDR3 reads TGCAGTGCTAGAGAGGGCGCGGGGAAGTCCGAGCAGTACTTC.

The sample holds many counts of this clonotype. The CDR3 reads CASSLRGGNQPQHF. The CDR3 DNA follows: TGTGCCAGCAGCTTAAGAGGAGGCAATCAGCCCCAGCATTTT. The chain is built from TRBV7-9 and TRBJ1-5; no firm D call. The CDR3 is made up of 14 amino acids. V lost 2 bases to trimming and J lost 2 bases, with 7 bases between them. Looked up from germline, CDR1 is SEHNR and CDR2 is FQNEAQ (reference sequence).

This chain links TRBV12-3 or TRBV12-4 with TRBJ1-2; D is perhaps TRBD1 (5 bases). Trimming cost V 6 bases and J 2 bases, with 13 bases left between them. The CDR3 runs 14 residues. As DNA, the CDR3 is TGTGCCAGCAGAAGGGGTCACCTAAACTATGGCTACACCTTC. Its protein is CASRRGHLNYGYTF.

The genes are TRBV27 and TRBJ1-4; D is ambiguous. CDR1 is MNHEY and CDR2 is SMNVEV in the germline V gene (reference sequence). The ends were cut back, 0 bases at V and 4 bases at J, with 12 bases in the middle. The CDR3 length is 16 residues. CDR3 region: CASSLSPPGYNEKLFF. DNA for the CDR3: TGTGCCAGCAGTTTATCCCCTCCAGGCTATAATGAAAAACTGTTTTTT.

The V call is TRBV5-1, the J call TRBJ2-1; unclear D gene. CDR1 and CDR2 (germline): SGHRS, YFSETQ. CDR3 size: 14 residues. Trimming stripped 4 bases from V and 3 bases from J, with 11 bases between. The CDR3 sequence is CASSTGPNYNEQFF. In DNA, the CDR3 is TGCGCCAGCAGCACCGGCCCCAACTACAATGAGCAGTTCTTC.

V gene TRBV27 combines with J gene TRBJ2-2; the D gene is possibly TRBD2 (7 bases). The CDR3 extends over 15 amino acids. Per the germline V gene, CDR1 is MNHEY and CDR2 is SMNVEV (reference sequence). V shed 3 bases and J shed 4 bases, with 12 bases lying between them. The CDR3 region has the DNA TGTGCCAGCAGTTTTGCGGGGGCCCTCACCGGGGAGCTGTTTTTT. Its protein is CASSFAGALTGELFF.

This clonotype was seen many times. The chain uses TRBV7-9 and TRBJ1-1; D gene uncertain. The CDR3 extends over 14 amino acids. The germline V gene has CDR1 SEHNR and CDR2 FQNEAQ (reference sequence). The V and J ends lost 7 bases and 2 bases respectively, with 14 bases between them. The DNA for the CDR3 is TGTGCCAGCACCCACCTCAAGGCCAACACTGAAGCTTTCTTT. It is translated as CASTHLKANTEAFF.

This chain links TRBV20-1 with TRBJ2-1; 13 bases fit TRBD2. The junction had 4 bases not matched to a gene; V was cut back by 5 bases and J by 6 bases. The CDR3 covers 14 residues. Germline V gene sequence: CDR1 DFQATT, CDR2 SNEGSKA (reference sequence). The CDR3 bases are TGCAGTGCTCCCGGACTAGCGGGAGTCAATGAGCAGTTCTTC. Residues: CSAPGLAGVNEQFF.

The chain combines TRBV29-1 with TRBJ1-2, with unresolved D. V was trimmed by 5 bases and J by 8 bases, leaving 9 bases between them. The CDR3 runs 10 residues. The germline CDR1 and CDR2 sequences are SQVTM and ANQGSEA. The CDR3 spells CSVQNGGYTF. The DNA of the CDR3 is TGCAGCGTTCAAAACGGGGGCTACACCTTC.

This clonotype has more than one count but fewer than ten. The V gene is TRBV7-8, the J gene TRBJ1-2, with D possibly TRBD1 on 5 matching bases. There are 16 residues in the CDR3. Germline CDR1 is SGHVS and CDR2 is FQNEAQ. Trimming cost V 0 bases and J 4 bases, with 15 bases left between them. The CDR3 reads CASSLAPGGVSYGYTF. The CDR3 DNA reads TGTGCCAGCAGCTTAGCCCCGGGGGGGGTGAGCTATGGCTACACCTTC.

The V call is TRBV12-3 or TRBV12-4, the J call TRBJ2-1; a weak D match, TRBD2 (5 bases). V shed 7 bases and J shed 4 bases, with 14 bases lying between them. The CDR3 covers 14 residues. The CDR3 is CASTRRHLYNEQFF. The CDR3 region has the DNA TGTGCCAGCACAAGGAGGCACCTTTACAATGAGCAGTTCTTC.

This clonotype was observed at least ten times. The chain is built from TRBV12-3 or TRBV12-4 and TRBJ2-1, with D unresolved. The germline V and J ends were trimmed by 2 bases and 0 bases, with 8 bases remaining between them. This CDR3 is built from 15 residues. CDR3 amino acids: CASSLYWSSYNEQFF. CDR3 bases: TGTGCCAGCAGTTTATACTGGAGCTCCTACAATGAGCAGTTCTTC.

This clonotype has only a few counts. V usage is TRBV7-6 and J usage is TRBJ2-1; the D is unclear. V was trimmed by 3 bases and J by 9 bases, leaving 15 bases between them. The CDR3 has 14 residues. CDR1 and CDR2 from the germline V gene are SGHVS and FNYEAQ. The CDR3: CASSFKPDGIEQFF. Here the CDR3 DNA reads TGTGCCAGCAGCTTCAAGCCCGACGGTATTGAGCAGTTCTTC.

This rearrangement joins TRBV12-3 or TRBV12-4 to TRBJ2-3, with TRBD2 as a possible D gene (5 bases). The CDR3 has 14 amino acids. V dropped 2 bases and J dropped 4 bases, with 10 bases sitting between them. The CDR3 sequence is CASSLYSVADTQYF. CDR3 nucleotide sequence: TGTGCCAGCAGTTTATATAGCGTTGCAGATACGCAGTATTTT.

There are a few counts of this clonotype. This chain joins TRBV5-5 and TRBJ2-6, with TRBD1 matching 8 bases. Germline V gene data show CDR1 as SGHKS and CDR2 as YYEKEE (reference sequence). The CDR3 covers 19 residues. V lost 4 bases, J lost 0 bases, and 12 bases stayed unmatched. The DNA of the CDR3 is TGTGCCAGCAGCCCCCTCCGGACAGGGTTCGTCTCTGGGGCCAACGTCCTGACTTTC. Protein product: CASSPLRTGFVSGANVLTF. Based on the CDR3 plus reference TRBV5-5 and TRBJ2-6, the full variable domain is DAGVTQSPTHLIKTRGQQVTLRCSPISGHKSVSWYQQVLGQGPQFIFQYYEKEERGRGNFPDRFSARQFPNYSSELNVNALLLGDSALYLCASSPLRTGFVSGANVLTFGAGSRLTVL.

This clonotype occurred once. Just one base apart from a much larger clone, this may be a read error. V is TRBV7-6 and J is TRBJ2-1; D tentatively fits TRBD1 or TRBD2 (6 bases each). The CDR3 sequence is 14 residues long. The germline V gene has CDR1 SGHVS and CDR2 FNYEAQ. The DNA for the CDR3 is TGTGCCAGCAGCCTCGGGGGCTCCTACAATGAGCAGCTCTTC. The encoded protein is CASSLGGSYNEQLF.

V gene TRBV7-9 combines with J gene TRBJ2-3, with 11 bases lining up with TRBD2. Per germline, CDR1 SEHNR and CDR2 FQNEAQ (reference sequence). With 5 bases clipped from V and 5 bases from J, the junction kept 6 bases outside the gene matches. This CDR3 is 15 amino acids long. The CDR3 nucleotides read TGTGCCAGCAGCGCCCTAGCGGGAGGTCTAGATACGCAGTATTTT. Protein: CASSALAGGLDTQYF.

V gene TRBV4-1 combines with J gene TRBJ2-2; D is ambiguous. V lost 2 bases and J 1 base, leaving 8 bases between the germline ends. The germline gives CDR1 MGHRA, CDR2 YSYEKL. The CDR3 length is 15 residues. DNA for the CDR3: TGCGCCAGCAGCCAACCGAAGGGGAACACCGGGGAGCTGTTTTTT. Protein product: CASSQPKGNTGELFF.

This clonotype was counted many times. The V call is TRBV7-2, the J call TRBJ2-6; 9 nucleotides agree with TRBD2. From germline, CDR1 is SGHTA and CDR2 FQGNSA. The CDR3 totals 17 residues. The V gene end was trimmed by 3 bases and the J gene end by 4 bases; junction bases not matched to a gene: 7. CDR3 sequence (DNA): TGTGCCAGCAGCTTTTTTGCGGGGGGGCCGGGGGCCAACGTCCTGACTTTC. Its translation is CASSFFAGGPGANVLTF.

As DNA, the CDR3 is TGCGCCAGCAGCTTGGATGTCAGGGGTCAACGCGAAAAACTGTTTTTT. It yields the protein CASSLDVRGQREKLFF. The chain carries TRBV5-1 and TRBJ1-4, with D tentatively TRBD1 (6 bases). The CDR3 is 16 residues long. V was trimmed by 0 bases and J by 8 bases, leaving 17 bases between them. The germline V gene has CDR1 SGHRS and CDR2 YFSETQ.

This clonotype was found many times. The chain has TRBV7-2 and TRBJ2-7; D remains unclear. From germline, CDR1 is SGHTA and CDR2 FQGNSA. V lost 3 bases and J 2 bases, leaving 2 bases between the germline ends. This CDR3 region has 11 residues. The DNA of the CDR3 is TGTGCCAGCAGCTTTACCTACGAGCAGTACTTC. As protein: CASSFTYEQYF.

This clonotype was detected many times. CDR3 in amino acids: CASSHTFNGETQYF. The CDR3 nucleotides are TGTGCCAGCAGCCATACCTTCAATGGGGAGACCCAGTACTTC. This sequence joins TRBV12-3 or TRBV12-4 and TRBJ2-5; D unclear. The CDR3 consists of 14 residues. The germline V and J ends were trimmed by 6 bases and 5 bases, with 16 bases remaining between them.

CDR3 nucleotide sequence: TGTGCCAGCAGTTACAAGCGGTCGGAGACCCAACCCGAATCCATCTATGGCTACACCTTC. Its protein product is CASSYKRSETQPESIYGYTF. The chain has TRBV6-5 and TRBJ1-2; D remains ambiguous. This CDR3 is 20 amino acids long. Trimming stripped 2 bases from V and 4 bases from J, with 29 bases between. Per germline, CDR1 MNHEY and CDR2 SVGAGI.

CDR3 sequence (DNA): TGTGCCACCGAGGACAGGGCGAACACCGGGGAGCTGTTTTTT. Translating it yields CATEDRANTGELFF. V and J are TRBV24-1 and TRBJ2-2; 8 positions agree with TRBD1. Germline V lookup: CDR1 KGHDR, CDR2 SFDVKD. Trimming took 9 bases from V and 0 from J; bases not matched to a gene: 2. The CDR3 covers 14 residues.

In its sample, this clonotype was seen many times. The CDR3 spells CASSLMGTTRDEQFF. CDR3 sequence (DNA): TGTGCCAGCAGCCTAATGGGGACCACTCGGGATGAGCAGTTCTTC. The chain employs TRBV11-2 and TRBJ2-1; D may match TRBD1 or TRBD2 (5 bases each). This CDR3 is 15 amino acids long. The germline gives CDR1 SGHAT, CDR2 FQNNGV. V lost 5 bases and J 8 bases, leaving 19 bases between the germline ends.

This clonotype occurred a few times. This chain links TRBV9 with TRBJ2-5, with a weak D call TRBD1 (5 bases). Trimming removed 0 bases at V and 4 bases at J, with 7 bases between. The CDR3 is 13 amino acids. Germline assignment: CDR1 SGDLS and CDR2 YYNGEE. CDR3 protein: CASSVGTGETQYF. The DNA for the CDR3 is TGTGCCAGCAGCGTAGGAACAGGAGAGACCCAGTACTTC.

The V and J genes are TRBV6-6 and TRBJ2-1, with 10 bases matching TRBD1. Germline lookup yields CDR1 MNHNY and CDR2 SVGAGI (reference sequence). This CDR3 comprises 15 residues. The junction had 15 bases not matched to a gene; V was cut back by 4 bases and J by 15 bases. The CDR3 protein is CASSLRQGAAGAAFF. DNA of the CDR3: TGTGCCAGCAGTTTGAGACAGGGGGCAGCGGGAGCGGCGTTCTTC.

About this clonotype: Being one base from a much bigger clone, this may be a read error. The chain employs TRBV7-8 and TRBJ2-5; TRBD2 might be the D (5 bases). This CDR3 comprises 15 residues. The V gene's germline CDR1 is SGHVS and CDR2 FQNEAQ. CDR3 in DNA: TGTGCCAACAGCCCCAACTCCCGGGGCCAAGAGACCCAGTACTTC. It is translated as CANSPNSRGQETQYF.

The rearrangement uses TRBV29-1 and TRBJ2-1; 11 nucleotides agree with TRBD2. This CDR3 is 16 amino acids long. Germline CDR1 is SQVTM and CDR2 is ANQGSEA. V lost 6 bases to trimming and J lost 0 bases; unmatched junction nucleotides: 7. Written as DNA, the CDR3 is TGCAGCGTGGCGGGACTAGCGGACAGCTCCTACAATGAGCAGTTCTTC. Translation: CSVAGLADSSYNEQFF.

A few counts support this clonotype. V is TRBV5-1 and J is TRBJ2-5; the D gene is possibly TRBD1 (6 bases). The CDR3 sequence is 14 residues long. From germline, CDR1 is SGHRS and CDR2 YFSETQ. The V end lost 2 bases, the J end lost 12 bases, and 20 bases lay between the germline ends. The CDR3 protein is CASSLGDTTGAEYF. DNA of the CDR3: TGCGCCAGCAGCTTAGGGGACACGACTGGAGCGGAGTACTTC. Variable domain in full (rest from reference TRBV5-1 and TRBJ2-5): KAGVTQTPRYLIKTRGQQVTLSCSPISGHRSVSWYQQTPGQGLQFLFEYFSETQRNKGNFPGRFSGRQFSNSRSEMNVSTLELGDSALYLCASSLGDTTGAEYFGPGTRLLVL.

The J gene is TRBJ1-2, the V gene TRBV4-1; 7 bases are shared with TRBD1. In germline, CDR1 is MGHRA, CDR2 YSYEKL. V shed 2 bases, J shed 3 bases, and the junction held 9 bases outside the gene matches. CDR3 length: 16 amino acids. The DNA of the CDR3 is TGCGCCAGCAGCCAACGGGGACAGACACCATACTATGGCTACACCTTC. It translates to CASSQRGQTPYYGYTF.

This clonotype was seen a handful of times. The rearrangement joins TRBV20-1 to TRBJ2-1, with a possible D match to TRBD2 (5 bases). CDR3 length: 13 residues. Trimming removed 6 bases at V and 7 bases at J, with 16 bases between. The V gene's germline CDR1 is DFQATT and CDR2 SNEGSKA (reference sequence). CDR3 in DNA: TGCAGTGCCCGGGCTATGGAGGCAAATGAGCAGTTCTTC. This gives the protein CSARAMEANEQFF.